The rows below give T cell receptor beta chains drawn from one sample of a study of post-analysis software for immune sequencing data. TCRdb processed the PCR reads anew with MiXCR; each CDR3 protein has one entry. The table shows some 700,000 distinct CDR3 sequences, with approximately 60% occurring only once. The specimen sequenced was blood. Receptors originate from a girl aged 2-10 years with multiple sclerosis. CDR3s include the opening cysteine and the closing phenylalanine or tryptophan. A D gene is named only where the DNA matches it firmly. Size values are once, few and many counts, or a class for expanded clones, and some rows have none.

d_gene	v_gene	abundance	j_gene	CDR3aa	CDR3nt
NA	TRBV29-1	few	TRBJ1-4	CSVINPLDEKLFF	TGCAGCGTTATAAACCCCCTGGACGAAAAACTGTTTTTT
TRBD1	TRBV7-8	NA	TRBJ2-1	CASSLGAGGSPNEQFF	TGTGCCAGCAGCTTAGGAGCAGGGGGCAGTCCCAATGAGCAGTTCTTC
TRBD1	TRBV12-3/TRBV12-4	NA	TRBJ1-1	CASSRDRGRDGTEAFF	TGTGCCAGCAGTCGGGACAGGGGTCGGGACGGAACTGAAGCTTTCTTT
NA	TRBV7-2	NA	TRBJ2-2	CASSRRGPGELFF	TGTGCCAGCAGCAGACGGGGACCCGGGGAGCTGTTTTTT
TRBD2	TRBV20-1	NA	TRBJ2-7	CSAPSGGFSYEQYF	TGCAGTGCGCCTAGCGGGGGGTTCTCCTACGAGCAGTACTTC
NA	TRBV20-1	NA	TRBJ2-6	CSAGGTGADSGANVLTF	TGCAGTGCCGGGGGTACAGGGGCAGACTCTGGGGCCAACGTCCTGACTTTC
TRBD1	TRBV20-1	few	TRBJ2-1	CSASGTGNMGQFF	TGCAGTGCTAGTGGGACAGGCAATATGGGGCAGTTCTTC
NA	TRBV20-1	NA	TRBJ2-5	CSARDRRSEETRYF	TGCAGTGCTAGAGATCGTAGGAGCGAAGAGACCCGGTACTTC
NA	TRBV7-2	NA	TRBJ2-5	CASSDRTGLDWTQYF	TGTGCCAGCAGCGACCGGACAGGACTAGATTGGACCCAGTACTTC
NA	TRBV5-1	once	TRBJ2-1	CASSLGRLGTFNEQFF	TGCGCCAGCAGCCTAGGCCGTCTTGGGACCTTCAATGAGCAGTTCTTC
TRBD1	TRBV2	few	TRBJ2-1	CASTGGVNNEQFF	TGTGCCAGCACAGGGGGCGTAAATAATGAGCAGTTCTTC
NA	TRBV7-2	NA	TRBJ2-7	CASSVSYSNSEQYF	TGTGCCAGCAGCGTTAGTTACTCCAATTCCGAGCAGTACTTC
NA	TRBV7-9	few	TRBJ1-1	CASSSDPGSTRYTEAFF	TGTGCCAGCAGCTCGGACCCAGGGTCCACGAGGTACACTGAAGCTTTCTTT
TRBD2	TRBV29-1	NA	TRBJ2-5	CSVAGGETQYF	TGCAGCGTGGCGGGGGGAGAGACCCAGTACTTC
NA	TRBV5-1	NA	TRBJ2-1	CASGVSYNEQFF	TGCGCCAGCGGAGTCTCCTACAATGAGCAGTTCTTC
TRBD1	TRBV27	NA	TRBJ2-5	CASSPYLRGQETQYF	TGTGCCAGCAGTCCCTACCTCAGGGGGCAAGAGACCCAGTACTTC
NA	TRBV20-1	few	TRBJ2-7	CSATQDLYEQYF	TGCAGTGCTACACAGGATCTCTACGAGCAGTACTTC
NA	TRBV6-5	few	TRBJ1-6	CASSQPEGRGNSPLHF	TGTGCCAGCAGTCAACCAGAGGGGCGCGGTAATTCACCCCTCCACTTT
TRBD2	TRBV19	NA	TRBJ2-5	CASSMGLAEETQYF	TGTGCCAGTAGTATGGGACTAGCGGAAGAGACCCAGTACTTC
TRBD2	TRBV10-3	NA	TRBJ2-3	CAISPSSGIADTQYF	TGTGCCATCAGTCCCTCTAGCGGGATCGCAGATACGCAGTATTTT
NA	TRBV12-3/TRBV12-4	few	TRBJ2-3	CASSPAFGTQYF	TGTGCCAGCAGTCCCGCATTTGGTACGCAGTATTTT
TRBD2	TRBV6-2/TRBV6-3	NA	TRBJ2-7	CASSSSGGNSYNEQYF	TGTGCCAGCAGTTCTAGCGGGGGGAATTCCTACAATGAGCAGTACTTC
TRBD1	TRBV29-1	NA	TRBJ1-1	CSAQTGTGEAFF	TGCAGCGCTCAGACAGGGACGGGAGAAGCTTTCTTT
TRBD1	TRBV9	NA	TRBJ2-3	CANSVDRGYTQYF	TGTGCCAACAGCGTGGACAGGGGTTATACGCAGTATTTT
NA	TRBV9	NA	TRBJ2-3	CASSVLSSPSTDTQYF	TGTGCCAGCAGCGTATTGTCTAGCCCTAGCACAGATACGCAGTATTTT
NA	TRBV29-1	few	TRBJ2-3	CSVVRGTDTQYF	TGCAGCGTTGTGCGGGGCACAGATACGCAGTATTTT
NA	TRBV29-1	few	TRBJ1-2	CSVARRLLSSSNYGYTF	TGCAGCGTTGCTCGACGGCTTCTATCCTCCTCTAACTATGGCTACACCTTC
NA	TRBV3-1	NA	TRBJ2-1	CASSQVTGTSSYNEQFF	TGTGCCAGCAGCCAAGTAACTGGGACGAGCTCCTACAATGAGCAGTTCTTC
TRBD2	TRBV20-1	NA	TRBJ2-5	CSASDIKRGGRETQYF	TGCAGTGCTAGCGATATAAAGCGGGGGGGCCGAGAGACCCAGTACTTC
NA	TRBV15	few	TRBJ1-1	CATSRDTIYTEAFF	TGTGCCACCAGCAGAGATACCATCTACACTGAAGCTTTCTTT
NA	TRBV7-2	NA	TRBJ1-1	CASILTAVHTEAFF	TGTGCCAGCATCCTAACAGCCGTCCACACTGAAGCTTTCTTT
NA	TRBV12-3/TRBV12-4	NA	TRBJ1-2	CASSERARNYGYTF	TGTGCCAGCAGTGAGAGGGCGCGTAACTATGGCTACACCTTC
TRBD1	TRBV27	NA	TRBJ2-7	CASSLFWGQYYEQYF	TGTGCCAGCAGTTTGTTTTGGGGACAGTACTACGAGCAGTACTTC
TRBD1	TRBV4-3	few	TRBJ2-6	CASSQDRQGIYGANVLTF	TGCGCCAGCAGCCAAGACCGACAGGGAATCTATGGGGCCAACGTCCTGACTTTC
TRBD2	TRBV5-1	NA	TRBJ2-3	CASSLGTSGISTDTQYF	TGCGCCAGCAGCCTTGGGACTAGCGGGATTAGCACAGATACGCAGTATTTT
NA	TRBV5-1	NA	TRBJ2-7	CASSSSKTPTIYEQYF	TGCGCCAGCAGCTCGTCTAAGACTCCCACTATCTACGAGCAGTACTTC
NA	TRBV20-1	NA	TRBJ2-1	CSARDGRETSYNEQFF	TGCAGTGCTAGAGATGGACGGGAGACGTCCTACAATGAGCAGTTCTTC
NA	TRBV6-6	NA	TRBJ2-1	CASSPRRNNEQFF	TGTGCCAGCAGTCCCCGACGGAACAATGAGCAGTTCTTC
NA	TRBV6-5	NA	TRBJ2-1	CASSPSPNNEQFF	TGTGCCAGCAGTCCCAGCCCGAACAATGAGCAGTTCTTC
NA	TRBV20-1	NA	TRBJ2-5	CSARLGIQETQYF	TGCAGTGCTAGATTAGGGATCCAAGAGACCCAGTACTTC
NA	TRBV7-9	NA	TRBJ2-2	CASSLGSRGGELFF	TGTGCCAGCAGCTTAGGTTCCCGCGGCGGGGAGCTGTTTTTT
TRBD2	TRBV20-1	few	TRBJ2-1	CSAIAGVSNEQFF	TGCAGTGCGATAGCGGGAGTTTCCAATGAGCAGTTCTTC
TRBD1	TRBV12-3/TRBV12-4	NA	TRBJ2-5	CASMNRGRETQYF	TGTGCCAGCATGAACAGGGGTCGAGAGACCCAGTACTTC